These 21 T cell receptor beta chains came from one sample sequenced in a study of blood T cell repertoires in COVID-19. The protocol was immunoSEQ multiplex PCR, while the TCRdb copy is restricted to in-frame clones and leaves out a portion. The table lists 150,000 to 200,000 clones, about 85% of them singletons. The sequenced sample was peripheral blood. The receptors here all came from a woman of 80 years or more in a cohort sampled during active or convalescent COVID-19.

The J gene is TRBJ2-7, the V gene TRBV18, with TRBD1 identical over 8 bases. Germline CDR1 is KGHSH and CDR2 is LQKENI. V lost 6 bases to trimming and J lost 0 bases; unmatched junction nucleotides: 7. This CDR3 spans 15 amino acids. CDR3 residues: CASSLGQGSSYEQYV. The CDR3 coding sequence is TGTGCCAGCTCTCTTGGACAGGGAAGCTCCTACGAGCAGTACGTC.

The V and J genes are TRBV5-1 and TRBJ1-3; the D gene is possibly TRBD1 (5 bases). CDR3 length: 15 residues. V was pared by 4 bases and J by 0 bases, with 11 bases between. Germline V gene sequence: CDR1 SGHRS, CDR2 YFSETQ. CDR3 DNA sequence: TGCGCCAGCAGCGCCGACAGAGCCTCTGGAAACACCATATATTTT. It specifies CASSADRASGNTIYF.

This clone was recorded a few times. The V gene is TRBV7-2, the J gene TRBJ2-1; the D is unclear. Trimming pared 4 bases from V and 10 bases from J, leaving 17 bases between. CDR1 and CDR2 from the germline V gene are SGHTA and FQGNSA. This CDR3 is 14 amino acids long. In DNA, the CDR3 is TGTGCCAGCAGCTACGCATCCCAGTCATCCGAGCAGTTCTTC. It yields the protein CASSYASQSSEQFF.

The rearrangement links TRBV3-1 (or the pseudogene TRBV3-2) to TRBJ1-4; D perhaps matches TRBD1 (5 bases). There are 19 residues in the CDR3. Germline V gives CDR1 LGHDT, CDR2 YNNKEL (reference sequence). With 1 base removed from V and 0 bases from J, the gap between germline ends came to 18 bases. The CDR3 DNA follows: TGTGCCAGCAGCCAAGTCGGAAGGGGCCGAGGAGCAACTAATGAAAAACTGTTTTTT. This sequence encodes CASSQVGRGRGATNEKLFF.

The chain is built from TRBV21-1 and TRBJ1-4; the table calls TRBD1, which could not be checked here. TRBV21-1 is termed a pseudogene. The CDR3 has 18 residues. The chain's CDR3 is CASSKRTGMLATNEKLFF. CDR3 DNA: TGTGCCAGCAGCAAACGGACAGGGATGTTAGCAACTAATGAAAAACTGTTTTTT.

The CDR3 loop reads CASSLGTYPDSPLHF. The DNA for the CDR3 is TGTGCCAGCAGCTTAGGGACTTATCCCGATTCACCCCTCCACTTT. The chain is built from TRBV7-2 and TRBJ1-6; D not resolved. The CDR3 runs to 15 residues. Trimming removed 1 base at V and 8 bases at J, with 12 bases between. Germline CDR1 and CDR2: SGHTA and FQGNSA.

This clone was observed once. V and J are TRBV4-2 and TRBJ2-1; TRBD2 is a possible D gene (5 bases). CDR1 and CDR2 (germline): LGHNA, YNFKEQ. This CDR3 comprises 18 residues. Trimming removed 0 bases at V and 0 bases at J, with 15 bases between. The CDR3 loop reads CASSQETSRATSYNEQFF. CDR3 sequence (DNA): TGTGCCAGCAGCCAAGAAACCTCGCGGGCTACCTCCTACAATGAGCAGTTCTTC.

The rearrangement uses TRBV2 and TRBJ1-1, with D unresolved. Germline CDR1 and CDR2: SNHLY and FYNNEI. This CDR3 comprises 14 residues. V was trimmed by 4 bases and J by 0 bases, leaving 9 bases between them. The CDR3 bases are TGTGCCAGCAGTGTTCCGGGGATGAACACTGAAGCTTTCTTT. This translates into CASSVPGMNTEAFF.

The gene calls are TRBV15 and TRBJ2-5; possible D gene TRBD2, 5 bases. Germline V CDR1 and CDR2: LNHNV, YYDKDF (reference sequence). Trimming took 2 bases from V and 1 from J, leaving 17 bases between them. The CDR3 sequence is 17 residues long. Here the CDR3 DNA reads TGTGCCACCAGCAGACCAAGCGGTGGGTTAATCCAAGAGACCCAGTACTTC. Protein product: CATSRPSGGLIQETQYF.

The chain combines TRBV29-1 with TRBJ1-2; TRBD1 matches 7 bases. Germline values: CDR1 SQVTM, CDR2 ANQGSEA. The CDR3 has 13 amino acids. Unmatched junction bases numbered 5, after V lost 7 bases and J lost 0 bases. The CDR3 is CSALTGTNYGYTF. The CDR3 DNA reads as TGCAGCGCTCTGACAGGGACTAACTATGGCTACACCTTC.

The CDR3, as DNA: TGCGCCAGCAGTCGGACTAGCGGGAGCTACCTACAAGAGACCCAGTACTTC. Its protein is CASSRTSGSYLQETQYF. The chain is built from TRBV10-2 and TRBJ2-5, with 13 positions matching TRBD2. The CDR3 covers 17 residues. J gave up 2 bases and V 5 bases, and 8 bases lay outside the gene matches. In germline, CDR1 is WSHSY, CDR2 SAAADI.

This rearrangement joins TRBV6-6 to TRBJ1-2, with TRBD1 matching 8 bases. V shed 1 base, J shed 3 bases, and the junction held 4 bases outside the gene matches. The CDR3 is made up of 15 amino acids. The V gene's germline CDR1 is MNHNY and CDR2 SVGAGI (reference sequence). CDR3 nucleotide sequence: TGTGCCAGCAGTTACTATATGACAGGGGACTATGGCTACACCTTC. Amino acid sequence: CASSYYMTGDYGYTF.

The genes are TRBV29-1 and TRBJ1-2; maybe TRBD1 (6 bases). The CDR3 sequence is 13 residues long. CDR1 and CDR2 (germline): SQVTM, ANQGSEA. The ends were cut back, 2 bases at V and 12 bases at J, with 19 bases in the middle. The CDR3 DNA reads as TGCAGCGTTGAAAGGGGGACCGCGTCAAGGGACACCTTC. Encoded protein: CSVERGTASRDTF.

The chain's CDR3 is CASSLAGQGYNEQFF. CDR3 sequence (DNA): TGTGCCAGCAGCTTAGCGGGACAGGGTTACAATGAGCAGTTCTTC. The gene calls are TRBV5-4 and TRBJ2-1; 9 positions match TRBD1. The V and J ends lost 2 bases and 4 bases, in that order; junction bases with no gene match: 4. In germline, CDR1 is SGHNT, CDR2 YYREEE (reference sequence). The CDR3 extends over 15 amino acids.

The chain couples TRBV27 to TRBJ2-7; TRBD2 agrees at 7 bases. J gave up 4 bases and V 6 bases, and 15 bases lay outside the gene matches. The CDR3 has 16 residues. Looked up from germline, CDR1 is MNHEY and CDR2 is SMNVEV (reference sequence). The CDR3 region has the DNA TGTGCCAGCAGAAGTGGGGGGGGAAGCGGCTTATACGAGCAGTACGTC. Amino acid sequence: CASRSGGGSGLYEQYV.

The chain is built from TRBV3-1 (or the pseudogene TRBV3-2) and TRBJ2-1; perhaps TRBD2 as D (5 bases). This CDR3 spans 16 amino acids. V was pared by 2 bases and J by 8 bases, with 19 bases between. The germline V gene has CDR1 LGHDT and CDR2 YNNKEL (reference sequence). The CDR3 DNA reads TGTGCCAGCAGCCAATCCCACGAGGGCCTTCGCGATGAGCAGTTCTTC. Translation gives CASSQSHEGLRDEQFF.

The chain is built from TRBV19 and TRBJ2-1, with TRBD2 matching 8 bases. Germline assignment: CDR1 LNHDA and CDR2 SQIVND (reference sequence). The CDR3 is 17 residues long. The V and J ends lost 1 base and 6 bases, in that order; junction bases with no gene match: 11. The CDR3 DNA reads TGTGCCAGTAGTATAGTTTGGTCGAGCGGGAGCTTCAATGAGCAGTTCTTC. This sequence encodes CASSIVWSSGSFNEQFF.

V usage is TRBV4-1 and J usage is TRBJ1-2, with D possibly TRBD1 on 6 matching bases. The germline gives CDR1 MGHRA, CDR2 YSYEKL. The CDR3 spans 16 residues. The V gene lost 4 bases and the J gene lost 8 bases, with 23 bases spanning the gap. The CDR3 here is CASSPTARGRAYGYTF. The CDR3 DNA reads TGCGCCAGCAGCCCGACGGCCAGGGGTAGGGCTTACGGCTACACCTTC.

The J gene is TRBJ1-6, the V gene TRBV2, with 7 bases that match TRBD1. Germline V lookup: CDR1 SNHLY, CDR2 FYNNEI. The CDR3 sequence is 14 residues long. Unmatched junction bases numbered 3, after V lost 2 bases and J lost 8 bases. The CDR3 nucleotides are TGTGCCAGCAGTGAAATCAGGGGGGATTCACCCCTCCACTTT. It is translated as CASSEIRGDSPLHF.

DNA for the CDR3: TGTGCCAGCGGCTCCACCGGGACAGTTAACACTGAAGCTTTCTTT. It yields the protein CASGSTGTVNTEAFF. The rearrangement uses TRBV25-1 and TRBJ1-1; 7 nucleotides line up with TRBD1. Looked up from germline, CDR1 is MGHDK and CDR2 is SYGVNS. This CDR3 spans 15 amino acids. Losses at the gene ends were 8 bases for V and 2 bases for J; bases not matched to a gene: 11. Full variable domain (remainder filled in from reference TRBV25-1 and TRBJ1-1): EADIYQTPRYLVIGTGKKITLECSQTMGHDKMYWYQQDPGMELHLIHYSYGVNSTEKGDLSSESTVSRIRTEHFPLTLESARPSHTSQYLCASGSTGTVNTEAFFGQGTRLTVV.

The genes are TRBV28 and TRBJ1-4, with 7 bases matching TRBD1. The V segment lost 6 bases and the J segment 7 bases; nucleotides outside the gene matches: 11. This CDR3 region has 15 residues. Germline CDR1 is MDHEN and CDR2 is SYDVKM. The CDR3 DNA sequence: TGTGCCAGCAGCCCCCGGAGGGGGCGAATTGAAAAACTGTTTTTT. As protein: CASSPRRGRIEKLFF.